This passage covers 18 T cell receptor beta chains from one sample sequenced in a study of blood T cell repertoires in COVID-19. TCRdb's table, derived via immunoSEQ multiplex PCR, lists solely in-frame clones and lacks some. The data contain around 80,000 clones, around nine tenths of them seen just once; the ten biggest clones take up roughly 0.72%. The sequenced sample was peripheral blood. The source of these receptors is an elderly woman with acute or convalescent COVID-19.

This clone appeared once. The chain recombines TRBV5-1 with TRBJ1-5; D not certain. Germline assignment: CDR1 SGHRS and CDR2 YFSETQ. This CDR3 spans 14 amino acids. V gave up 0 bases and J gave up 2 bases, with 6 bases separating them. CDR3 sequence reads: CASSLDGGNQPQHF. The CDR3 DNA reads as TGCGCCAGCAGCTTGGACGGTGGCAATCAGCCCCAGCATTTT. The full variable domain, rest sourced from reference TRBV5-1 and TRBJ1-5, is KAGVTQTPRYLIKTRGQQVTLSCSPISGHRSVSWYQQTPGQGLQFLFEYFSETQRNKGNFPGRFSGRQFSNSRSEMNVSTLELGDSALYLCASSLDGGNQPQHFGDGTRLSIL.

The gene calls are TRBV5-1 and TRBJ2-1; D might be TRBD1 (5 bases). Germline V CDR1 and CDR2: SGHRS, YFSETQ. CDR3 length: 14 amino acids. V was trimmed by 4 bases and J by 8 bases, leaving 16 bases between them. The chain's CDR3 is CASSDSRVVDEQFF. The CDR3 DNA is TGCGCCAGCAGCGACAGCCGGGTCGTCGATGAGCAGTTCTTC. Full variable domain (rest looked up from reference TRBV5-1 and TRBJ2-1): KAGVTQTPRYLIKTRGQQVTLSCSPISGHRSVSWYQQTPGQGLQFLFEYFSETQRNKGNFPGRFSGRQFSNSRSEMNVSTLELGDSALYLCASSDSRVVDEQFFGPGTRLTVL.

This clone was detected only once. V and J are TRBV7-9 and TRBJ2-7, with 7 bases that match TRBD2. The CDR3 covers 16 residues. Germline V gene sequence: CDR1 SEHNR, CDR2 FQNEAQ (reference sequence). With 1 base clipped from V and 0 bases from J, the junction kept 6 bases outside the gene matches. CDR3: CASSLGAGVSSYEQYF. As DNA, the CDR3 is TGTGCCAGCAGCTTAGGGGCGGGAGTGAGCTCCTACGAGCAGTACTTC.

The DNA of the CDR3 is TGTGCCAGCAGACGGACTAGCGGGGGGGCCGAGCAGTTCTTC. Its translation is CASRRTSGGAEQFF. The V and J genes are TRBV6-5 and TRBJ2-1, with 15 bases aligning to TRBD2. The CDR3 has 14 amino acids. Germline values: CDR1 MNHEY, CDR2 SVGAGI. Germline trimming cut 6 bases from V and 10 bases from J; bases unmatched to any gene: 4.

The rearrangement uses TRBV4-2 and TRBJ2-3; TRBD1 might be the D (5 bases). Germline values: CDR1 LGHNA, CDR2 YNFKEQ. The V gene lost 4 bases and the J gene lost 1 base, with 15 bases spanning the gap. This CDR3 region has 16 residues. The CDR3 region has the DNA TGTGCCAGCAGCCCCCGTTCAGGGCGGCGCACAGATACGCAGTATTTT. Translating gives CASSPRSGRRTDTQYF.

The V call is TRBV5-1, the J call TRBJ1-1; 9 nucleotides line up with TRBD1. Germline trimming cut 3 bases from V and 5 bases from J; bases unmatched to any gene: 8. CDR1 SGHRS and CDR2 YFSETQ come from the germline V gene. This CDR3 has 15 amino acids. The CDR3 DNA is TGCGCCAGCAGCTACGGACAGGGGTCGGGGACTGAAGCTTTCTTT. Protein: CASSYGQGSGTEAFF. The variable domain in full, completed from reference TRBV5-1 and TRBJ1-1, reads KAGVTQTPRYLIKTRGQQVTLSCSPISGHRSVSWYQQTPGQGLQFLFEYFSETQRNKGNFPGRFSGRQFSNSRSEMNVSTLELGDSALYLCASSYGQGSGTEAFFGQGTRLTVV.

The chain employs TRBV7-9 and TRBJ1-2, with no clear D. The CDR3 is 13 amino acids. CDR1 is SEHNR, CDR2 FQNEAQ, per germline (reference sequence). The V and J ends lost 4 bases and 2 bases respectively, with 8 bases between them. CDR3 sequence (DNA): TGTGCCAGCAGCTCAACACAGAACTATGGCTACACCTTC. It codes for CASSSTQNYGYTF.

This clone has a single count. V usage is TRBV9 and J usage is TRBJ1-1; the D gene is possibly TRBD1 (5 bases). The length of the CDR3 is 15 residues. Trimming removed 0 bases at V and 0 bases at J, with 9 bases between. Germline CDR1 reads SGDLS; CDR2 reads YYNGEE. In nucleotides, the CDR3 is TGTGCCAGCAGCGTAGCGGCAGGGCTGAACACTGAAGCTTTCTTT. Translation: CASSVAAGLNTEAFF.

V gene TRBV4-1 combines with J gene TRBJ1-6; 8 bases are a match to TRBD1. The junction had 9 bases not matched to a gene; V was cut back by 5 bases and J by 9 bases. The CDR3 runs to 15 residues. CDR1 and CDR2 (germline): MGHRA, YSYEKL. The DNA for the CDR3 is TGCGCCAGCAGCTCCGTCTGGACAGGGCGTTCACCCCTCCACTTT. Translating it yields CASSSVWTGRSPLHF.

V is TRBV19 and J is TRBJ2-7, with D maybe TRBD2 (5 bases). Per the germline V gene, CDR1 is LNHDA and CDR2 is SQIVND (reference sequence). V was clipped by 4 bases and J by 0 bases, with 10 bases between them. There are 14 residues in the CDR3. The CDR3 region is CASSTAGLSYEQYF. The CDR3 coding sequence is TGTGCCAGTAGTACCGCGGGCCTCTCCTACGAGCAGTACTTC.

The chain is built from TRBV19 and TRBJ1-6, with 9 bases matching TRBD1. Looked up from germline, CDR1 is LNHDA and CDR2 is SQIVND (reference sequence). The J segment lost 3 bases and the V segment lost 5 bases, leaving 2 bases of the junction unmatched. This CDR3 is built from 15 residues. This CDR3 is CASSPGQGYNSPLHF. The CDR3 DNA reads TGTGCCAGTAGTCCGGGACAGGGCTATAATTCACCCCTCCACTTT.

The gene calls are TRBV5-6 and TRBJ2-4; 10 bases agree with TRBD2. The CDR3 totals 16 residues. V was pared by 0 bases and J by 1 base, with 1 base of the junction left unmatched. Germline V gene data show CDR1 as SGHDT and CDR2 as YYEEEE. CDR3 nucleotide sequence: TGTGCCAGCAGCTTGGTTAGCGGGGGGGCCAAAAACATTCAGTACTTC. Protein sequence: CASSLVSGGAKNIQYF.

V and J are TRBV7-7 and TRBJ2-3; TRBD2 is a possible D gene (7 bases). The CDR3 contains 15 residues. Germline lookup yields CDR1 SSHAT and CDR2 FNYEAQ (reference sequence). V lost 5 bases and J lost 6, with 18 bases in between. As DNA, the CDR3 is TGTGCCAGCAGCCCCGTTGCGGGGGCCGCGGATACGCAGTATTTT. Translation: CASSPVAGAADTQYF.

This clone was found once. The V and J genes are TRBV5-1 and TRBJ1-2; TRBD1 matches at 7 bases. V trimming: 0 bases; J trimming: 1 base; junction bases outside the gene matches: 9. The CDR3 has 17 amino acids. The germline V gene has CDR1 SGHRS and CDR2 YFSETQ. CDR3 coding DNA: TGCGCCAGCAGCTTGGCCGGGGACAGTGCCGTTAACTATGGCTACACCTTC. Protein product: CASSLAGDSAVNYGYTF.

The rearrangement joins TRBV4-1 to TRBJ2-2, with 8 bases lining up with TRBD2. The CDR3 length is 16 residues. CDR1 is MGHRA and CDR2 is YSYEKL in the germline V gene. J was trimmed by 0 bases and V by 2 bases; bases with no gene match: 2. As DNA, the CDR3 is TGCGCCAGCAGCCAAATAGCGGGACCGAACACCGGGGAGCTGTTTTTT. Protein product: CASSQIAGPNTGELFF.

This clone has just one count. The chain combines TRBV12-5 with TRBJ1-6; TRBD1 matches 9 bases. The length of the CDR3 is 19 residues. The ends lost 3 bases at V and 0 bases at J; junction bases unmatched: 9. Germline CDR1 is LGHNT and CDR2 is FRNRAP. CDR3 region: CASGFGQGRGSSYNSPLHF. DNA for the CDR3: TGTGCTAGTGGTTTCGGACAGGGGAGGGGGAGCTCCTATAATTCACCCCTCCACTTT.

This clone appeared once. J is TRBJ2-3 and V is TRBV5-1, with 10 bases aligning to TRBD2. V lost 3 bases and J lost 6; bases outside the gene matches: 7. CDR1 and CDR2 (germline): SGHRS, YFSETQ. There are 15 residues in the CDR3. The CDR3 bases are TGCGCCAGCAGCTCCCTAGCGGGAGCCTACGATACGCAGTATTTT. Translation gives CASSSLAGAYDTQYF.

This clone occurred once. The chain combines TRBV4-3 with TRBJ1-2; 9 nucleotides match TRBD1. Germline V lookup: CDR1 LGHNA, CDR2 YSLEER. The length of the CDR3 is 12 residues. V lost 8 bases and J lost 5; bases outside the gene matches: 3. The CDR3 sequence: CASGTGPYGYTF. The CDR3, as DNA: TGCGCCAGCGGGACAGGGCCTTATGGCTACACCTTC.